This T cell receptor beta chain came from a study of OX40 agonist ivuxolimab in advanced cancers. Across the whole study: Prior anti-PD-1, anti-PD-L1 or anti-CTLA-4 therapy was allowed; around 40% had some. General study points: Expanded clones were, on average, more numerous among CD8+ T cells than CD4+.

This clone showed up just a few times. Its antigen remains unidentified. V shed 4 bases, J shed 0 bases, and the junction held 8 bases outside the gene matches. The length of the CDR3 is 16 residues. The germline CDR1 and CDR2 sequences are ENHRY and SYGVKD. Sampling of blood occurred at baseline, cycle 4 day 1, and cycle 7 day 1. TCRdb's copy holds only in-frame clones and misses some; the assay was immunoSEQ multiplex PCR. Seen here are over 55,000 clones, roughly three quarters observed once, and the top ten hold 5%. This receptor was obtained from an adult with an advanced solid tumor such as melanoma, head and neck, liver or kidney cancer. The chain uses TRBV10-3 and TRBJ1-2, with TRBD1 matching 7 bases. The sequencing used CD4+ or CD8+ T cells sorted from blood, collected in a trial of the OX40 agonist ivuxolimab. CDR3 sequence reads: CAISGEGTATNYGYTF. DNA of the CDR3: TGTGCCATCAGTGGGGAGGGGACAGCGACTAACTATGGCTACACCTTC.